This entry lists 13 T cell receptor beta chains sequenced from one sample in a study of cytomegalovirus exposure and HLA in healthy donors. Vbeta (60) and Jbeta (13) primers were used in the PCR. The table came from immunoSEQ multiplex PCR; TCRdb's copy has only in-frame clones and leaves some out. The sample includes some 150,000 clones, 8.9% of them seen just once. What was sequenced was PBMCs. The source is a woman in her 40s in good health and CMV-seropositive.

This chain joins TRBV28 and TRBJ1-2; no definite D call. Looked up from germline, CDR1 is MDHEN and CDR2 is SYDVKM. The V end was cut by 1 base, the J end by 6 bases, with 6 bases between. The CDR3 is made up of 12 amino acids. The CDR3 loop is CASSLLANGYTF. The CDR3 DNA is TGTGCCAGCAGTTTATTGGCAAATGGCTACACCTTC.

J is TRBJ2-1 and V is TRBV9, with a weak D call TRBD2 (6 bases). Trimming shortened V by 0 bases and J by 5 bases, and 9 bases separated the two germline ends. The CDR3 contains 14 residues. Germline-derived CDR1 and CDR2 are SGDLS and YYNGEE. CDR3 amino acids: CASSVGRGNNEQFF. DNA for the CDR3: TGTGCCAGCAGCGTAGGTCGGGGGAACAATGAGCAGTTCTTC. Supplemented by reference TRBV9 and TRBJ2-1, the full variable domain reads DSGVTQTPKHLITATGQRVTLRCSPRSGDLSVYWYQQSLDQGLQFLIQYYNGEERAKGNILERFSAQQFPDLHSELNLSSLELGDSALYFCASSVGRGNNEQFFGPGTRLTVL.

The rearrangement joins TRBV6-5 to TRBJ2-1; 9 bases fit TRBD1. The germline V gene has CDR1 MNHEY and CDR2 SVGAGI. This CDR3 is built from 15 residues. J lost 10 bases, V lost 6 bases, and 13 bases had no gene match. This chain's CDR3 is CASRPRQGDPWEQFF. CDR3 nucleotides: TGTGCCAGCAGACCTAGACAGGGGGACCCTTGGGAGCAGTTCTTC.

The table lists this clone with a few counts. This rearrangement joins TRBV7-9 to TRBJ2-1; D is perhaps TRBD2 (5 bases). CDR1 is SEHNR, CDR2 FQNEAQ, per germline (reference sequence). V lost 1 base, J lost 6 bases, and 10 bases lay in between. The CDR3 loop spans 14 amino acids. CDR3 sequence (DNA): TGTGCCAGCAGCTTAGTAAGTAGCGTCAATGAGCAGTTCTTC. It encodes CASSLVSSVNEQFF.

This clone has just a few counts. The rearrangement uses TRBV4-2 and TRBJ1-6, with D unresolved. Germline V lookup: CDR1 LGHNA, CDR2 YNFKEQ. The CDR3 consists of 16 residues. Trimming left V 1 base short and J 8 bases short, with 15 bases between. The CDR3 loop reads CASSQVAYQADSPLHF. The CDR3 DNA is TGTGCCAGCAGCCAAGTTGCATACCAAGCCGATTCACCCCTCCACTTT.

This clone was observed a few times. This chain links TRBV14 with TRBJ2-1; D possibly corresponds to TRBD2 (5 bases). The CDR3 covers 13 residues. Germline V gene data show CDR1 as SGHDN and CDR2 as FVKESK. The ends were cut back, 1 base at V and 7 bases at J, with 8 bases in the middle. The CDR3 sequence is CASSQVLGNEQFF. CDR3 sequence (DNA): TGTGCCAGCAGCCAAGTACTAGGGAATGAGCAGTTCTTC. The entire variable domain, with the rest obtained from reference TRBV14 and TRBJ2-1, is as follows: EAGVTQFPSHSVIEKGQTVTLRCDPISGHDNLYWYRRVMGKEIKFLLHFVKESKQDESGMPNNRFLAERTGGTYSTLKVQPAELEDSGVYFCASSQVLGNEQFFGPGTRLTVL.

V and J are TRBV27 and TRBJ2-5; 8 positions match TRBD1. The J call could be wrong; TRBJ2-7 is a better fit for the DNA end. This CDR3 comprises 15 residues. From germline, CDR1 is MNHEY and CDR2 SMNVEV (reference sequence). CDR3 region: CASSKDRGYSYEQYF. CDR3 DNA sequence: TGTGCCAGCAGTAAAGACAGGGGCTACTCCTACGAGCAGTACTTC.

The rearrangement joins TRBV4-1 to TRBJ2-3, with TRBD2 matching over 7 bases. Looked up from germline, CDR1 is MGHRA and CDR2 is YSYEKL. CDR3 length equals 16 residues. The trim removed 2 bases at V and 1 base at J, leaving 6 bases unmatched. The CDR3 is CASSQIGAGRTDTQYF. The CDR3 DNA reads as TGCGCCAGCAGCCAAATTGGAGCGGGGCGCACAGATACGCAGTATTTT.

There are a few counts of this clone. The CDR3 loop is CASSPGTTGNTIYF. In nucleotides, the CDR3 is TGCGCCAGCAGCCCCGGTACTACTGGAAACACCATATATTTT. The J gene is TRBJ1-3, the V gene TRBV5-1; D call uncertain. The CDR3 length is 14 residues. Germline-derived CDR1 and CDR2 are SGHRS and YFSETQ. Trimming shortened V by 4 bases and J by 2 bases, and 10 bases separated the two germline ends.

The chain couples TRBV29-1 to TRBJ2-7, with TRBD2 matching 13 bases. This CDR3 has 13 residues. The germline CDR1 and CDR2 sequences are SQVTM and ANQGSEA. The CDR3 loop reads CSGTSGVSYEQYF. CDR3 sequence (DNA): TGCAGTGGGACTAGCGGGGTGTCCTACGAGCAGTACTTC.

V is TRBV12-5 and J is TRBJ2-3; D is unresolved. The CDR3 runs 13 residues. V was shortened by 6 bases and J by 1 base, with 8 bases between the two germline ends. Germline V CDR1 and CDR2: LGHNT, FRNRAP. CDR3 region: CASGSSGTDTQYF. For the CDR3, the DNA is TGTGCTAGTGGCTCCAGCGGCACAGATACGCAGTATTTT.

The V and J genes are TRBV6-1 and TRBJ2-2; 8 positions agree with TRBD2. Trimming took 4 bases from V and 1 from J; bases not matched to a gene: 5. The CDR3 runs 16 residues. The germline gives CDR1 MNHNS, CDR2 SASEGT. Here the CDR3 reads CASSAIAGMNTGELFF. The CDR3 DNA is TGTGCCAGCAGTGCTATAGCGGGGATGAACACCGGGGAGCTGTTTTTT.

This chain links TRBV5-1 with TRBJ2-1; 11 bases agree with TRBD2. Germline CDR1 SGHRS, CDR2 YFSETQ. This CDR3 has 15 amino acids. V lost 4 bases, J lost 9 bases, and 9 bases stayed unmatched. The CDR3 bases are TGCGCCAGCAGCCCTCGGACTAGCGGGCTGGGTGAGCAGTTCTTC. Its protein is CASSPRTSGLGEQFF.